The 5 T cell receptor beta chains in this list originate from one sample, sequenced in a study of T cell clonotyping in hematopoietic cell transplantation. The table came from immunoSEQ multiplex PCR; TCRdb's copy has only in-frame clones and leaves some out. This table holds fewer than 15,000 clones, about 93% found once. Input material: peripheral blood mononuclear cells. These receptors came from a man aged 25-40 years in good health. Some clones in this sample may be carry-over from other donors' samples.

The V gene is TRBV21-1, the J gene TRBJ2-1; the D call TRBD1 from the table was never checked on the DNA. TRBV21-1 is flagged as a pseudogene. The CDR3 loop spans 17 amino acids. CDR3 sequence reads: CASSKLGGQLGYNEQFF. The CDR3 coding sequence is TGTGCCAGCAGCAAACTTGGGGGACAGTTGGGGTACAATGAGCAGTTCTTC.

This clone came up a few times. This sequence joins TRBV5-8 and TRBJ2-7; D possibly corresponds to TRBD2 (5 bases). Germline CDR1 reads SGHTS; CDR2 reads YDEGEE. This CDR3 comprises 13 residues. Trimming cost V 0 bases and J 3 bases, with 7 bases left between them. The CDR3 bases are TGTGCCAGCAGCTTGGCGGGGTACTACGAGCAGTACTTC. Protein: CASSLAGYYEQYF.

The genes are TRBV11-2 and TRBJ2-1; TRBD1 might be the D (6 bases). V gave up 2 bases and J gave up 8 bases, with 16 bases separating them. This CDR3 is built from 15 residues. CDR1 SGHAT and CDR2 FQNNGV come from the germline V gene. CDR3 nucleotide sequence: TGTGCCAGCAGCTTAAACGGCCTAGAGGGGGATGAGCAGTTCTTC. This encodes CASSLNGLEGDEQFF.

The rearrangement links TRBV11-3 to TRBJ2-7; weak D call: TRBD2 (5 bases). Germline V gene sequence: CDR1 SGHNT, CDR2 YENEEA. The CDR3 length is 15 residues. Trimming removed 0 bases from V and 3 bases from J, with 12 bases in between. CDR3 in DNA: TGTGCCAGCAGCTTAGATACCGGGAAGGACTACGAGCAGTACTTC. Protein product: CASSLDTGKDYEQYF.

The rearrangement links TRBV29-1 to TRBJ1-1; D is perhaps TRBD1 (6 bases). Germline assignment: CDR1 SQVTM and CDR2 ANQGSEA. V was pared by 6 bases and J by 7 bases, with 18 bases between. The CDR3 sequence is 13 residues long. In DNA form, the CDR3 reads TGCAGCGTCGGAGGGTCACAGGGAAGTGAAGCTTTCTTT. It is translated as CSVGGSQGSEAFF.